This T cell receptor beta chain was recovered during a study of blood T cell repertoires in COVID-19. Looking at the study overall: The analysed material was cDNA or gDNA that came from T cells, B-cell-depleted T cells, or PBMCs.

This CDR3 comprises 11 residues. Germline assignment: CDR1 SGHKS and CDR2 YYEKEE (reference sequence). The V and J ends lost 2 bases and 12 bases respectively, with 8 bases between them. Measured with immunoSEQ multiplex PCR; TCRdb has only the in-frame clones, and not every one. This table has 150,000 to 200,000 clones, just over 90% appearing once. The origin of this receptor is a woman aged 55 to 70 with COVID-19, enrolled during active disease. Sequenced: peripheral blood. The rearrangement links TRBV5-5 to TRBJ1-4; no clear D. The CDR3 here is CASSFERQLFF. CDR3 nucleotide sequence: TGTGCCAGCAGCTTTGAGAGGCAACTGTTTTTT.